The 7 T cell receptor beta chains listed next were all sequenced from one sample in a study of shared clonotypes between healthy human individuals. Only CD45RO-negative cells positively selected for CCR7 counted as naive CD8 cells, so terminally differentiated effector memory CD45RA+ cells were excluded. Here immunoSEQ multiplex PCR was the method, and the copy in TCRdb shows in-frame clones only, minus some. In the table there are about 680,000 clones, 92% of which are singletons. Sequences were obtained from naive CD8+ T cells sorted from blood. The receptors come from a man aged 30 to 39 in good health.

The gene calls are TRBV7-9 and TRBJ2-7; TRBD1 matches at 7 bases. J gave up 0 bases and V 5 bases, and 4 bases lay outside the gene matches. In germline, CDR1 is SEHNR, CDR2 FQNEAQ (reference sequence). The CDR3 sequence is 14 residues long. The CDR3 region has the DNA TGTGCCAGCAGCGCCGGGACAGTCTCCTACGAGCAGTACTTC. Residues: CASSAGTVSYEQYF.

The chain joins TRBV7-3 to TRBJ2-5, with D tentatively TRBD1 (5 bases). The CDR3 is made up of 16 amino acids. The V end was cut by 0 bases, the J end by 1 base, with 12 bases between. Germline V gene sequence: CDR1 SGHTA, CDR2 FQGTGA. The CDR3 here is CASSLTARASQETQYF. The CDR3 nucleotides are TGTGCCAGCAGCTTAACGGCCAGGGCGAGCCAAGAGACCCAGTACTTC.

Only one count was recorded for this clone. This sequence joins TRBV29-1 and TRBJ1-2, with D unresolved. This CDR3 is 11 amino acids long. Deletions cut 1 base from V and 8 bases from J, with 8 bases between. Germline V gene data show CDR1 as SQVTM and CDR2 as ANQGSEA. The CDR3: CSVEVLSGYTF. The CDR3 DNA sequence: TGCAGCGTTGAAGTTTTGTCCGGCTACACCTTC. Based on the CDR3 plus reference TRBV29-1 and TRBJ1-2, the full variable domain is SAVISQKPSRDICQRGTSLTIQCQVDSQVTMMFWYRQQPGQSLTLIATANQGSEATYESGFVIDKFPISRPNLTFSTLTVSNMSPEDSSIYLCSVEVLSGYTFGSGTRLTVV.

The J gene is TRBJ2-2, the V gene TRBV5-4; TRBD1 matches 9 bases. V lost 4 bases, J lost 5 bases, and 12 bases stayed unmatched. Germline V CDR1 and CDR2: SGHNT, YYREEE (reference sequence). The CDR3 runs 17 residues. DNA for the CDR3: TGTGCCAGCAGCCCCGTATCCGGGACAGGGACGACCGGGGAGCTGTTTTTT. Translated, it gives CASSPVSGTGTTGELFF.

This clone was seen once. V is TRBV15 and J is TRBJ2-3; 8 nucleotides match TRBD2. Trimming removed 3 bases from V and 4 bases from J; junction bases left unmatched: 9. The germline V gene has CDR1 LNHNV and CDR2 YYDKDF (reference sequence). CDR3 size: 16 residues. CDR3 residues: CATSRTRAGVPDTQYF. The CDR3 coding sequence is TGTGCCACCAGCAGGACCCGAGCGGGAGTTCCAGATACGCAGTATTTT.

The CDR3 bases are TGTGCCAGCAGACCGACAGGTGGTCAGGCTGAAGCTTTCTTT. This encodes CASRPTGGQAEAFF. This chain uses TRBV27 with TRBJ1-1; D might be TRBD1 (6 bases). Trimming shortened V by 6 bases and J by 6 bases, and 17 bases separated the two germline ends. The CDR3 runs to 14 residues. Germline V lookup: CDR1 MNHEY, CDR2 SMNVEV (reference sequence).

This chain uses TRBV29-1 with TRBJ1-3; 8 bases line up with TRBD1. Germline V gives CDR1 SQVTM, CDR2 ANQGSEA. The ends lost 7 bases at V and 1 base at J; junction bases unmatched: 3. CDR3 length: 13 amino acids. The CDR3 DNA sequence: TGCAGCGCTCGACAGGGGTCTGGAAACACCATATATTTT. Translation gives CSARQGSGNTIYF.